The 29 T cell receptor beta chains listed next were all sequenced from one sample in a study of T cell changes during pregnancy in multiple sclerosis. Here immunoSEQ multiplex PCR was the method, and the copy in TCRdb shows in-frame clones only, minus some. The sample yields 40,000 to 50,000 clones, about 92% seen once. This specimen consisted of CD4+ T cells from peripheral blood mononuclear cells, obtained in the third trimester of pregnancy. The receptors stem from a female donor with multiple sclerosis, enrolled in a pregnancy study.

V is TRBV19 and J is TRBJ2-7; tentative D call: TRBD1 (5 bases). The CDR3 length is 12 residues. The V and J ends lost 5 bases and 2 bases respectively, with 7 bases between them. Germline values: CDR1 LNHDA, CDR2 SQIVND (reference sequence). The CDR3 nucleotides are TGTGCCAGTAGTGGACAAACCTACGAGCAGTACTTC. Protein product: CASSGQTYEQYF.

The rearrangement links TRBV7-3 to TRBJ2-1, with 9 bases matching TRBD2. V gave up 5 bases and J gave up 9 bases; unmatched junction bases: 11. The CDR3 length is 15 residues. Germline CDR1 SGHTA, CDR2 FQGTGA. CDR3 DNA sequence: TGTGCCAGCAGCCTGGGGGTGGTAGCGGGAGCTGAGCAGTTCTTC. This gives the protein CASSLGVVAGAEQFF.

This chain uses TRBV5-1 with TRBJ1-3; D unresolved. This CDR3 is built from 15 residues. The V gene lost 4 bases and the J gene lost 0 bases, with 11 bases spanning the gap. CDR1 SGHRS and CDR2 YFSETQ come from the germline V gene. The CDR3 sequence is CASSLDTSSGNTIYF. The CDR3 DNA reads TGCGCCAGCAGCCTTGACACGAGCTCTGGAAACACCATATATTTT.

The count of this clone is one. The chain links TRBV25-1 to TRBJ2-5; 9 positions match TRBD2. Germline V gene data show CDR1 as MGHDK and CDR2 as SYGVNS. This CDR3 comprises 16 residues. V was clipped by 2 bases and J by 4 bases; unmatched bases: 8. The CDR3 is CASSEGGGAVGETQYF. In nucleotides, the CDR3 is TGTGCCAGCAGTGAAGGCGGGGGGGCAGTGGGAGAGACCCAGTACTTC.

Only a few counts were recorded for this clone. This chain uses TRBV9 with TRBJ1-4; D not certain. From germline, CDR1 is SGDLS and CDR2 YYNGEE. CDR3 length equals 17 residues. V lost 0 bases to trimming and J lost 8 bases, with 20 bases between them. CDR3 loop: CASSVGLSVGYQEKLFF. CDR3 DNA sequence: TGTGCCAGCAGCGTAGGCCTAAGCGTTGGGTATCAGGAAAAACTGTTTTTT.

The sample holds a few counts of this clone. The rearrangement uses TRBV5-1 and TRBJ1-1; possibly TRBD1 for D (5 bases). Germline V gene lookup returns CDR1 SGHRS and CDR2 YFSETQ. The V gene lost 3 bases and the J gene lost 1 base, with 10 bases spanning the gap. The CDR3 is 14 amino acids. CDR3: CASSYAGQNTEAFF. The CDR3 region has the DNA TGCGCCAGCAGCTACGCCGGACAGAACACTGAAGCTTTCTTT.

V is TRBV28 and J is TRBJ2-3; possible D gene TRBD2, 6 bases. Trimming shortened V by 7 bases and J by 1 base, and 15 bases separated the two germline ends. Germline CDR1 reads MDHEN; CDR2 reads SYDVKM. The CDR3 contains 15 residues. The DNA of the CDR3 is TGTGCCAGCACCCTTCGGGTAGCGGGCACAGATACGCAGTATTTT. Translating gives CASTLRVAGTDTQYF.

This sequence joins TRBV7-8 and TRBJ2-7; TRBD2 matches 10 bases. Germline V gene data show CDR1 as SGHVS and CDR2 as FQNEAQ. V lost 1 base, J lost 6 bases, and 15 bases stayed unmatched. The CDR3 has 18 amino acids. The CDR3 DNA is TGTGCCAGCAGCTTAGGGACTAGCGGACCGGCGTTTTTGGTCGAGCAGTACTTC. Its protein product is CASSLGTSGPAFLVEQYF.

In this sample, this clone turned up once. The chain carries TRBV4-2 and TRBJ2-5, with D maybe TRBD1 (5 bases). Germline V gives CDR1 LGHNA, CDR2 YNFKEQ. The V and J ends lost 0 bases and 1 base respectively, with 6 bases between them. This CDR3 has 14 residues. CDR3 residues: CASSQDQGQETQYF. CDR3 nucleotide sequence: TGTGCCAGCAGCCAAGATCAGGGCCAAGAGACCCAGTACTTC.

V is TRBV14 and J is TRBJ1-1; D not resolved. This CDR3 has 14 amino acids. Per germline, CDR1 SGHDN and CDR2 FVKESK. With 2 bases removed from V and 1 base from J, the gap between germline ends came to 8 bases. The CDR3 coding sequence is TGTGCCAGCAGCCAATCGGGATGGAACACTGAAGCTTTCTTT. Its protein product is CASSQSGWNTEAFF.

The chain combines TRBV19 with TRBJ1-3; 9 positions match TRBD1. Germline values: CDR1 LNHDA, CDR2 SQIVND (reference sequence). This CDR3 contains 14 residues. With 9 bases clipped from V and 4 bases from J, the junction kept 7 bases outside the gene matches. The CDR3 reads CASRTGAAGNTIYF. The CDR3 DNA reads as TGTGCCAGCAGGACAGGGGCGGCCGGAAACACCATATATTTT.

In its sample, this clone was seen once. V gene TRBV2 combines with J gene TRBJ2-5, with 9 bases identical to TRBD1. The germline V gene has CDR1 SNHLY and CDR2 FYNNEI. This CDR3 contains 13 residues. V lost 4 bases and J lost 7; bases outside the gene matches: 4. As DNA, the CDR3 is TGTGCCAGCAGTGCGGACAGGGGAGGGACCCAGTACTTC. This translates into CASSADRGGTQYF.

The CDR3 region is CSVDPRPGGNYGYTF. The DNA of the CDR3 is TGCAGCGTTGACCCCCGGCCAGGGGGGAACTATGGCTACACCTTC. The V and J genes are TRBV29-1 and TRBJ1-2, with 7 positions matching TRBD1. Trimming at V came to 3 bases and at J to 2 bases, leaving 9 bases not matched to a gene. Germline V gene lookup returns CDR1 SQVTM and CDR2 ANQGSEA. The CDR3 length is 15 residues.

This chain joins TRBV7-2 and TRBJ2-2, with a tentative D call TRBD1 (5 bases). CDR1 is SGHTA and CDR2 is FQGNSA in the germline V gene. The CDR3 has 14 amino acids. Trimming pared 4 bases from V and 10 bases from J, leaving 16 bases between. The CDR3 sequence: CASSSSGAYLELFF. CDR3 nucleotide sequence: TGTGCCAGCAGCTCCTCTGGGGCCTACTTGGAGCTGTTTTTT.

This clone has only one observation. The chain recombines TRBV27 with TRBJ2-3; no firm D call. This CDR3 has 13 residues. Germline CDR1 and CDR2: MNHEY and SMNVEV (reference sequence). Trimming cost V 8 bases and J 2 bases, with 11 bases left between them. The CDR3 region is CASGDRYTDTQYF. The CDR3 nucleotides read TGTGCCAGCGGAGACCGGTACACAGATACGCAGTATTTT.

The rearrangement uses TRBV27 and TRBJ2-1, with D perhaps TRBD1 (5 bases). The CDR3 extends over 17 amino acids. Trimming stripped 3 bases from V and 2 bases from J, with 17 bases between. The germline V gene has CDR1 MNHEY and CDR2 SMNVEV (reference sequence). CDR3 residues: CASSFTTPGSAYNEQFF. The CDR3 region has the DNA TGTGCCAGCAGTTTCACCACGCCAGGGTCTGCCTACAATGAGCAGTTCTTC.

V usage is TRBV10-2 and J usage is TRBJ2-1; D gene unclear. Germline assignment: CDR1 WSHSY and CDR2 SAAADI. The CDR3 length is 18 residues. V was cut by 2 bases and J by 0 bases, with 17 bases left in between. Written as DNA, the CDR3 is TGCGCCAGCAGTGAGGCGACATTACAGATTAGCTCCTACAATGAGCAGTTCTTC. Encoded protein: CASSEATLQISSYNEQFF.

As DNA, the CDR3 is TGTGCCAGCAGTTCCCGAAGGGGGGGCCTCTACGAGCAGTACTTC. It encodes CASSSRRGGLYEQYF. V and J are TRBV6-5 and TRBJ2-7; D perhaps matches TRBD2 (7 bases). Trimming took 4 bases from V and 3 from J, leaving 16 bases between them. This CDR3 is built from 15 residues. Germline V gene lookup returns CDR1 MNHEY and CDR2 SVGAGI.

This sequence joins TRBV6-1 and TRBJ1-1; 11 nucleotides align to TRBD1. The V segment lost 7 bases and the J segment 1 base; nucleotides outside the gene matches: 5. Per germline, CDR1 MNHNS and CDR2 SASEGT. The CDR3 extends over 15 amino acids. The CDR3 loop reads CASTWTGGENTEAFF. For the CDR3, the DNA is TGTGCCAGCACCTGGACAGGGGGCGAGAACACTGAAGCTTTCTTT.

The V and J genes are TRBV29-1 and TRBJ2-3; a possible D gene is TRBD2 (5 bases). The germline V and J ends were trimmed by 4 bases and 3 bases, with 5 bases remaining between them. The CDR3 has 11 residues. Looked up from germline, CDR1 is SQVTM and CDR2 is ANQGSEA. In DNA, the CDR3 is TGCAGCGTTGGGGAGACAGATACGCAGTATTTT. This codes for CSVGETDTQYF.

The chain recombines TRBV11-2 with TRBJ1-4; D call uncertain. Per germline, CDR1 SGHAT and CDR2 FQNNGV. CDR3 length equals 13 residues. Trimming took off 1 base at V and 8 bases at J, with 8 bases between the two ends. The CDR3 DNA reads as TGTGCCAGCAGCTTAGGACCTAGAGAAAAACTGTTTTTT. Its translation: CASSLGPREKLFF. Based on the CDR3 plus reference TRBV11-2 and TRBJ1-4, the full variable domain is EAGVAQSPRYKIIEKRQSVAFWCNPISGHATLYWYQQILGQGPKLLIQFQNNGVVDDSQLPKDRFSAERLKGVDSTLKIQPAKLEDSAVYLCASSLGPREKLFFGSGTQLSVL.

This clone was seen a single time. V usage is TRBV6-1 and J usage is TRBJ2-7, with 7 positions matching TRBD2. The CDR3 spans 15 residues. From germline, CDR1 is MNHNS and CDR2 SASEGT. Trimming at V came to 6 bases and at J to 1 base, leaving 9 bases not matched to a gene. DNA of the CDR3: TGTGCCAGCAGCATGGGGGGGGAATCTTCCTACGAGCAGTACTTC. This codes for CASSMGGESSYEQYF.

The rearrangement links TRBV18 to TRBJ2-7; 8 nucleotides line up with TRBD1. Germline V gene sequence: CDR1 KGHSH, CDR2 LQKENI. J was trimmed by 6 bases and V by 4 bases; bases with no gene match: 8. The CDR3 is 14 amino acids. The DNA for the CDR3 is TGTGCCAGCTCACGGTCTGACAGGGGTGGCGAGCAGTACTTC. It translates to CASSRSDRGGEQYF.

The chain is built from TRBV29-1 and TRBJ1-2; a possible D gene is TRBD1 (5 bases). Germline loops: CDR1 SQVTM, CDR2 ANQGSEA. With 7 bases removed from V and 1 base from J, the gap between germline ends came to 10 bases. CDR3 length: 12 residues. DNA of the CDR3: TGCAGCGGGGCAGGGCTTAACTATGGCTACACCTTC. This codes for CSGAGLNYGYTF.

The rearrangement links TRBV19 to TRBJ1-1; D gene unclear. The CDR3 sequence is 12 residues long. Trimming took off 11 bases at V and 2 bases at J, with 12 bases between the two ends. CDR1 is LNHDA and CDR2 is SQIVND in the germline V gene (reference sequence). This chain's CDR3 is CACRRANTEAFF. In DNA, the CDR3 is TGTGCCTGCCGGCGGGCTAACACTGAAGCTTTCTTT.

The chain is built from TRBV6-1 and TRBJ2-1; TRBD1 is a possible D gene (6 bases). CDR1 is MNHNS, CDR2 SASEGT, per germline. This CDR3 has 14 residues. The V end lost 9 bases, the J end lost 5 bases, and 17 bases lay between the germline ends. The chain's CDR3 is CASNHRVRNNEQFF. CDR3 coding DNA: TGTGCCAGTAATCACAGGGTGAGGAACAATGAGCAGTTCTTC.

The chain uses TRBV9 and TRBJ2-1, with 8 bases matching TRBD1. Per the germline V gene, CDR1 is SGDLS and CDR2 is YYNGEE. The junction had 2 bases not matched to a gene; V was cut back by 0 bases and J by 12 bases. The CDR3 contains 12 residues. In nucleotides, the CDR3 is TGTGCCAGCAGCGTAGAGACAGGGGTGCAGTTCTTC. Its protein is CASSVETGVQFF.

The V and J genes are TRBV18 and TRBJ2-1; 10 bases agree with TRBD1. The CDR3 is 17 amino acids. The germline CDR1 and CDR2 sequences are KGHSH and LQKENI. V trimming: 5 bases; J trimming: 7 bases; junction bases outside the gene matches: 14. The CDR3 spells CASSASPLTGGKNEQFF. The CDR3, as DNA: TGTGCCAGCTCAGCCTCTCCTCTGACAGGGGGCAAGAATGAGCAGTTCTTC.

This sequence joins TRBV5-1 and TRBJ2-2; D is unclear. The CDR3 has 15 residues. Germline V gives CDR1 SGHRS, CDR2 YFSETQ. V was clipped by 1 base and J by 4 bases, with 11 bases between them. DNA of the CDR3: TGCGCCAGCAGCTTGACGGTGACGGGCACCGGGGAGCTGTTTTTT. Its translation is CASSLTVTGTGELFF.